The clone carrying this TCR beta chain was seen many times. Its antigen is as yet unknown. Amplification yielded TCR beta CDR3 regions, with RNA transcripts as the source. The HTBI set primed first-round TCR CDR3 RT-PCR. TCRdb ran MiXCR on the multiplex PCR reads and lists one entry per CDR3 protein. Of around 620,000 distinct CDR3 sequences listed, 14% are singletons. The length of the CDR3 is 19 residues. V lost 3 bases and J lost 6; bases outside the gene matches: 23. Germline lookup yields CDR1 DFQATT and CDR2 SNEGSKA (reference sequence). The entry originates in a study of T cells in Graves' hyperthyroidism and ophthalmopathy. In the study overall: Peripheral blood samples were taken at initial diagnosis, prior to any treatment.

Study-level findings and limits: Ophthalmopathy was told apart from stable hyperthyroidism by a 13 V-J model. The blood repertoire included most of the expanded thyroid clonotypes above 0.001.

The chain uses TRBV20-1 and TRBJ2-1, with 7 bases fitting TRBD2. Sequenced material: blood. The receptor comes from a young woman with Graves' ophthalmopathy. The CDR3 reads CSASFVAGPSGPLGNEQFF. CDR3 nucleotide sequence: TGCAGTGCTAGTTTCGTCGCCGGGCCTAGCGGCCCCCTCGGCAATGAGCAGTTCTTC.